Shown below are 6 T cell receptor beta chains from a single sample sequenced in a study of glioma-infiltrating T cells. Using RNA template, CDR3s of TCR alpha and beta were amplified with iRepertoire arm-PCR. MiXCR, applied by TCRdb to the multiplex PCR reads, yields one record per CDR3 protein. The repertoire includes about 110,000 distinct CDR3 sequences, 20% to 25% of them detected once, and about a third sits in the top ten. Sequences were obtained from glioma tissue, nonneoplastic brain tissue, or PBMCs (not recorded which). The receptor source for this set is a human donor with low-grade glioma or glioblastoma, undergoing nonglioma brain surgery, or in good health (not recorded which).

This clonotype was seen ten or more times. This sequence joins TRBV28 and TRBJ2-7; D ambiguous. Germline values: CDR1 MDHEN, CDR2 SYDVKM. V was clipped by 7 bases and J by 4 bases, with 17 bases between them. The CDR3 is 14 residues long. Written as DNA, the CDR3 is TGTGCCAGCAAAGGCCGCAAAGGGCATTACGAGCAGTACTTC. Translating gives CASKGRKGHYEQYF.

The table lists this clonotype with many counts. V gene TRBV4-3 combines with J gene TRBJ1-2; D is undetermined. Trimming stripped 0 bases from V and 7 bases from J, with 18 bases between. This CDR3 has 16 amino acids. Germline V gene lookup returns CDR1 LGHNA and CDR2 YSLEER. Here the CDR3 reads CASSQDRGQLLGGYTF. DNA of the CDR3: TGCGCCAGCAGCCAAGATAGAGGCCAGTTGCTTGGTGGCTACACCTTC.

This clonotype was seen many times. CDR3 residues: CASSPQGPYEQYF. The DNA of the CDR3 is TGTGCCAGCAGCCCGCAGGGTCCCTACGAGCAGTACTTC. The chain recombines TRBV7-2 with TRBJ2-7; a possible D gene is TRBD1 (5 bases). The CDR3 length is 13 residues. V lost 5 bases to trimming and J lost 2 bases, with 10 bases between them. Per the germline V gene, CDR1 is SGHTA and CDR2 is FQGNSA.

This clonotype was seen many times. The chain carries TRBV29-1 and TRBJ2-1, with 8 bases that match TRBD1. After removal of 6 bases from V and 6 bases from J, the junction contained 7 bases not matched to a gene. The CDR3 totals 13 residues. Germline V gene sequence: CDR1 SQVTM, CDR2 ANQGSEA. The CDR3 protein is CSVDRTGPNEQFF. The CDR3 region has the DNA TGCAGCGTGGATCGGACAGGGCCCAATGAGCAGTTCTTC.

This clonotype was recorded many times. This sequence joins TRBV20-1 and TRBJ1-3; TRBD1 matches at 7 bases. V was clipped by 2 bases and J by 0 bases; unmatched bases: 7. Germline CDR1 DFQATT, CDR2 SNEGSKA (reference sequence). This CDR3 region has 16 residues. The CDR3 is CSARPAGQVSGNTIYF. DNA for the CDR3: TGCAGTGCTAGACCCGCAGGACAGGTCTCTGGAAACACCATATATTTT.

This clonotype has at least ten counts. This chain connects TRBV24-1 to TRBJ1-1, with 8 nucleotides matching TRBD1. J was trimmed by 5 bases and V by 5 bases; bases with no gene match: 9. The germline V gene encodes CDR1 KGHDR and CDR2 SFDVKD. The CDR3 spans 15 residues. The CDR3 sequence: CATSVPQGAWTEAFF. The CDR3 nucleotides read TGTGCCACCAGTGTTCCGCAGGGGGCTTGGACTGAAGCTTTCTTT.